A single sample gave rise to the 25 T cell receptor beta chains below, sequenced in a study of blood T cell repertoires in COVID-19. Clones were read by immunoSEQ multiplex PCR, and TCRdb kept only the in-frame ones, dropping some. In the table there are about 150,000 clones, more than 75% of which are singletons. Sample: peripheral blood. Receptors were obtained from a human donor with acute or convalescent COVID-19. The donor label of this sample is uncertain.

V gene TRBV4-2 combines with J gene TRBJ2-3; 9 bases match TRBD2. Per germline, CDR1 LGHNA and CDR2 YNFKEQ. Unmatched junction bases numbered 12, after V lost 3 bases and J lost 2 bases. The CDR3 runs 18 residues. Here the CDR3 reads CASSQGGGGQTYTDTQYF. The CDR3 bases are TGTGCCAGCAGCCAGGGCGGGGGGGGCCAAACCTACACAGATACGCAGTATTTT.

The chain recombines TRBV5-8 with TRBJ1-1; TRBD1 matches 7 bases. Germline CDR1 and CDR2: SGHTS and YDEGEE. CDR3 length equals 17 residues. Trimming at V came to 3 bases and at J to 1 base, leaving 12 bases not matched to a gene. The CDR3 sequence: CASSWGQKSYRNTEAFF. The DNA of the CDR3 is TGTGCCAGCAGCTGGGGACAGAAAAGTTATAGGAACACTGAAGCTTTCTTT. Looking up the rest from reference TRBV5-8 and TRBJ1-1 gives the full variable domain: EAGVTQSPTHLIKTRGQQATLRCSPISGHTSVYWYQQALGLGLQFLLWYDEGEERNRGNFPPRFSGRQFPNYSSELNVNALELEDSALYLCASSWGQKSYRNTEAFFGQGTRLTVV.

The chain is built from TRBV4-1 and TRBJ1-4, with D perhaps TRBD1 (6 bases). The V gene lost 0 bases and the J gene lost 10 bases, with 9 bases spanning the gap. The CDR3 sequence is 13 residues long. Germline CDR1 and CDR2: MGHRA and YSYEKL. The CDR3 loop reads CASSQEEGVKLFF. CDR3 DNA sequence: TGCGCCAGCAGCCAAGAAGAGGGGGTAAAACTGTTTTTT.

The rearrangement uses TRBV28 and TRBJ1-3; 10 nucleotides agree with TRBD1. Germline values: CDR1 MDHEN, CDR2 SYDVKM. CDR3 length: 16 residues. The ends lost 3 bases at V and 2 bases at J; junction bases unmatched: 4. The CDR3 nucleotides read TGTGCCAGCAGTTTGCCTGGACAGGGGGCTGGAAACACCATATATTTT. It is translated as CASSLPGQGAGNTIYF.

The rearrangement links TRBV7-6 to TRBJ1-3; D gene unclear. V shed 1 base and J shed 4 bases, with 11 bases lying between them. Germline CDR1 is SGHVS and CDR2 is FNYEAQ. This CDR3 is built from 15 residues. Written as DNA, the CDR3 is TGTGCCAGCAGCTTAGATCGGGGTCCAGGAAACACCATATATTTT. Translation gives CASSLDRGPGNTIYF.

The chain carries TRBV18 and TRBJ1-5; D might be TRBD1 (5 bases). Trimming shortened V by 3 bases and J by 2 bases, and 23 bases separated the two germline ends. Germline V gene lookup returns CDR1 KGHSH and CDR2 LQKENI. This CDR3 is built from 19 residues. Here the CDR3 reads CASSPEGADAVLGNQPQHF. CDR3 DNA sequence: TGTGCCAGCTCACCCGAAGGGGCAGATGCTGTCCTAGGCAATCAGCCCCAGCATTTT. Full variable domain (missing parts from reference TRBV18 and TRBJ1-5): NAGVMQNPRHLVRRRGQEARLRCSPMKGHSHVYWYRQLPEEGLKFMVYLQKENIIDESGMPKERFSAEFPKEGPSILRIQQVVRGDSAAYFCASSPEGADAVLGNQPQHFGDGTRLSIL.

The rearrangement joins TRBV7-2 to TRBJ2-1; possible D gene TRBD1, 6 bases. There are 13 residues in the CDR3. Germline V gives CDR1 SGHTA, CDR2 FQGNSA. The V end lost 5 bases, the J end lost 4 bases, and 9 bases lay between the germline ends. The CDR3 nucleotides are TGTGCCAGCAGCCGACAGGTTTACAATGAGCAGTTCTTC. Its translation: CASSRQVYNEQFF.

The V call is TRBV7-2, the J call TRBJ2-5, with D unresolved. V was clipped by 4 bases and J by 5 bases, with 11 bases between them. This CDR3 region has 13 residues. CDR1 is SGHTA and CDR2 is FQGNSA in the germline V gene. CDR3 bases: TGTGCCAGCAGCTCTTCAGGTGGGGAGACCCAGTACTTC. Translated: CASSSSGGETQYF.

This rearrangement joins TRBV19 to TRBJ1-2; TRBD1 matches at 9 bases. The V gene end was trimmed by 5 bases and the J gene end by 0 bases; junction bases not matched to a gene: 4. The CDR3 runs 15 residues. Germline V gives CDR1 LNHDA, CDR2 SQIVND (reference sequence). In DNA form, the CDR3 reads TGTGCCAGTAGTTCTGACAGGGGGGCTAACTATGGCTACACCTTC. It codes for CASSSDRGANYGYTF.

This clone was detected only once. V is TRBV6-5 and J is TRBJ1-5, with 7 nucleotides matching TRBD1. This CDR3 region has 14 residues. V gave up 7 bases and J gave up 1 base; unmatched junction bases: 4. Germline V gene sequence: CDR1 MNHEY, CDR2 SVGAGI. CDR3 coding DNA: TGTGCCAGCAACCCGACAGGGAGCAATCAGCCCCAGCATTTT. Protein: CASNPTGSNQPQHF.

The CDR3 nucleotides are TGTGCCAGCAGAATGACAGGGAACACTGAAGCTTTCTTT. Translating it yields CASRMTGNTEAFF. The J gene is TRBJ1-1, the V gene TRBV6-5, with D possibly being TRBD1 (6 bases). Looked up from germline, CDR1 is MNHEY and CDR2 is SVGAGI. The CDR3 totals 13 residues. The ends were cut back, 6 bases at V and 1 base at J, with 9 bases in the middle.

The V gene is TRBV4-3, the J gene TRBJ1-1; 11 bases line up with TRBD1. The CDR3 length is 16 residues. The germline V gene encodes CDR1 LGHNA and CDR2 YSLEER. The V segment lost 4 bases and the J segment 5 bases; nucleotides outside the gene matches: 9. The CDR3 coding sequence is TGCGCCAGCAGCCCAGCAGGACAGGGGGCGCATACTGAAGCTTTCTTT. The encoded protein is CASSPAGQGAHTEAFF.

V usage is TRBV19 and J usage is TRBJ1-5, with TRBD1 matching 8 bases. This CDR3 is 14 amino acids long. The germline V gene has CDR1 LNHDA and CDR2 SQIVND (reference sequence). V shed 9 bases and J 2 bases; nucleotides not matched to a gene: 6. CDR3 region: CASGGQGGNQPQHF. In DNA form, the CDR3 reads TGTGCCAGCGGTGGACAGGGTGGCAATCAGCCCCAGCATTTT.

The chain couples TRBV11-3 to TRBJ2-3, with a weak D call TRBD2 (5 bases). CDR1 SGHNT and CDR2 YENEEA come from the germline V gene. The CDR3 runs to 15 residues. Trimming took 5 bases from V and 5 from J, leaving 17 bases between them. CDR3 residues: CASSARGSPGDTQYF. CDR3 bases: TGTGCCAGCAGCGCGCGAGGGAGTCCCGGAGATACGCAGTATTTT.

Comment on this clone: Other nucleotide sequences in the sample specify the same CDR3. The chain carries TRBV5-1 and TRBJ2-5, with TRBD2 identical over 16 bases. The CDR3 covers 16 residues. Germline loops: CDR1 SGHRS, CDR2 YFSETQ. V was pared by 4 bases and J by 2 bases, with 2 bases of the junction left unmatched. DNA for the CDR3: TGCGCCAGCAGCCCGGGACTAGCGGGGGGGCAAGAGACCCAGTACTTC. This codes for CASSPGLAGGQETQYF.

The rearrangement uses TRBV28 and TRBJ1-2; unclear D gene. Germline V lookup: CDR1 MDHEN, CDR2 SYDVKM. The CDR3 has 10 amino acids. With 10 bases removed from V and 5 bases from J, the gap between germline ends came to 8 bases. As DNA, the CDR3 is TGTGCCACGGGGAGATATGGCTACACCTTC. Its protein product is CATGRYGYTF.

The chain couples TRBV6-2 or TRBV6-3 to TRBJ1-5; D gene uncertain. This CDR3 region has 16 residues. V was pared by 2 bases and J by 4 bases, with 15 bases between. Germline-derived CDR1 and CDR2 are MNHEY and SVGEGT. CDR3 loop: CASSYPALDWNQPQHF. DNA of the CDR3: TGTGCCAGCAGTTACCCTGCTCTAGATTGGAATCAGCCCCAGCATTTT.

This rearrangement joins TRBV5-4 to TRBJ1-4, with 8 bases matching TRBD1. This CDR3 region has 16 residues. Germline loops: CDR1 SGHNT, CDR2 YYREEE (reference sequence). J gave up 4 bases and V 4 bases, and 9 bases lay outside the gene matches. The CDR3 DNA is TGTGCCAGCAGCCAGGGGGCATCATTAAATAATGAAAAACTGTTTTTT. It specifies CASSQGASLNNEKLFF. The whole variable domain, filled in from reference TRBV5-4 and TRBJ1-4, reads ETGVTQSPTHLIKTRGQQVTLRCSSQSGHNTVSWYQQALGQGPQFIFQYYREEENGRGNFPPRFSGLQFPNYSSELNVNALELDDSALYLCASSQGASLNNEKLFFGSGTQLSVL.

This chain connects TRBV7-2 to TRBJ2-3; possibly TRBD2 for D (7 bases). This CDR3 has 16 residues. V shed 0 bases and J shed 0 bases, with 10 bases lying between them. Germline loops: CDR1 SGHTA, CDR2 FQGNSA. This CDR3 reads CASSLARGASTDTQYF. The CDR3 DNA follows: TGTGCCAGCAGCTTAGCACGGGGGGCTAGCACAGATACGCAGTATTTT.

CDR3 nucleotides: TGCGCCAGCAGCCAAGTCGGGACACGACCTCTCTACGAGCAGTACTTC. It encodes CASSQVGTRPLYEQYF. This rearrangement joins TRBV4-1 to TRBJ2-7; D might be TRBD1 (6 bases). The CDR3 has 16 residues. Trimming removed 1 base at V and 3 bases at J, with 16 bases between. Germline values: CDR1 MGHRA, CDR2 YSYEKL.

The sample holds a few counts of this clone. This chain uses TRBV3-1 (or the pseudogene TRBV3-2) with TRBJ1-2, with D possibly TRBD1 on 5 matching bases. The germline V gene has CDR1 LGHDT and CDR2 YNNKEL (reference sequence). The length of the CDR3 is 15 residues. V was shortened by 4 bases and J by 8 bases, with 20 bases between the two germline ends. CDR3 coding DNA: TGTGCCAGCAGCCTCCCTGGACGGGGGGATTTAGGCTACACCTTC. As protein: CASSLPGRGDLGYTF.

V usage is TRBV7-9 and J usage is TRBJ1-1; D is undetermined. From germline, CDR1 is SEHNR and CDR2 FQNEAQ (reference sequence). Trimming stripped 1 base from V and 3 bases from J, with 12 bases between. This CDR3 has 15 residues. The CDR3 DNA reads TGTGCCAGCAGCTTAGTCGCGGCACTTGACACTGAAGCTTTCTTT. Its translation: CASSLVAALDTEAFF.

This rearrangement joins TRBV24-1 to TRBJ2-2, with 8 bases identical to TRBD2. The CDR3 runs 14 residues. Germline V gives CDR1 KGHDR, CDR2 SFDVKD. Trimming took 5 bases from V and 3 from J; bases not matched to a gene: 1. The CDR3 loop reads CATSGGLDTGELFF. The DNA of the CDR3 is TGTGCCACCAGTGGGGGACTAGACACCGGGGAGCTGTTTTTT.

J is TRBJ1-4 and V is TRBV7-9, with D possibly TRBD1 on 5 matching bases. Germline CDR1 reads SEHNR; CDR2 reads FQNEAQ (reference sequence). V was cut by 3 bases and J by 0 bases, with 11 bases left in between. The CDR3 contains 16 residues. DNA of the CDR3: TGTGCCAGCAGCTTTGACAGCCTTGCAACTAATGAAAAACTGTTTTTT. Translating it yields CASSFDSLATNEKLFF. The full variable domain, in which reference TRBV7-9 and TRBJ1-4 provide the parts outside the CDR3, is DTGVSQNPRHKITKRGQNVTFRCDPISEHNRLYWYRQTLGQGPEFLTYFQNEAQLEKSRLLSDRFSAERPKGSFSTLEIQRTEQGDSAMYLCASSFDSLATNEKLFFGSGTQLSVL.

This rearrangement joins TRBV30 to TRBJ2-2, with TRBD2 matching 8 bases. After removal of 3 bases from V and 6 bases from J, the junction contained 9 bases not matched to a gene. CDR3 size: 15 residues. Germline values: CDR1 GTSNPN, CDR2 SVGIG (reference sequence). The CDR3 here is CAWRGTSSPAGELFF. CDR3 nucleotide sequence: TGTGCCTGGAGGGGGACTAGTTCGCCAGCCGGGGAGCTGTTTTTT.